This T cell receptor (beta chain) was retrieved from a study of CD8 T cells in Susac syndrome. From blood CD8+ and CD4+ T cells, the TCR beta chain was sequenced. It was negative isolation that provided the CD8+ and CD4+ T cells, whereas TEMRA cells were enriched by FACS. Germline assignment: CDR1 MNHEY and CDR2 SVGAGI. The CDR3 length is 17 residues. The V and J ends lost 0 bases and 5 bases respectively, with 17 bases between them. Reverse transcription used about 0.5 to 1 ug RNA and random hexamers. An immunoSEQ multiplex PCR generated amplified TCR beta CDR3 products spanning 54 Vbeta and 13 Jbeta. TCRdb reprocessed the immunoSEQ multiplex PCR reads with MiXCR, giving one entry per CDR3 protein. The data show about 280,000 distinct CDR3 sequences, roughly 85% seen once.

This TCR derives from a human donor with multiple sclerosis. Sequenced input: CD8+ T cells from PBMCs. The chain combines TRBV6-5 with TRBJ2-1; tentatively, D is TRBD2 (6 bases). CDR3 amino acids: CASSYSAGLAKNNEQFF. The CDR3 DNA sequence: TGTGCCAGCAGTTACTCGGCTGGGCTAGCGAAAAACAATGAGCAGTTCTTC.